This entry lists 13 T cell receptor beta chains sequenced from one sample in a study of monozygotic twins with cystic fibrosis. Only in-frame clones appear in the TCRdb table, and some are missing; sequencing was by immunoSEQ multiplex PCR. The table includes tens of thousands of clones, 95% to 98% detected once. Material for sequencing was blood. These receptors were obtained from a girl aged 5-17 years with cystic fibrosis.

CDR3 protein: CASSRWTSGLYEQYV. The CDR3, as DNA: TGTGCCAGCAGCCGGTGGACTAGCGGTCTCTACGAGCAGTACGTC. V and J are TRBV11-2 and TRBJ2-7, with 10 bases identical to TRBD2. Losses at the gene ends were 5 bases for V and 3 bases for J; bases not matched to a gene: 7. This CDR3 spans 15 amino acids. Germline CDR1 reads SGHAT; CDR2 reads FQNNGV.

This chain links TRBV6-6 with TRBJ1-1; 8 bases are shared with TRBD1. Looked up from germline, CDR1 is MNHNY and CDR2 is SVGAGI (reference sequence). The CDR3 runs to 14 residues. The junction had 3 bases not matched to a gene; V was cut back by 2 bases and J by 4 bases. The CDR3 DNA reads TGTGCCAGCAGTTACCAGGACAGGGCCACTGAAGCTTTCTTT. It encodes CASSYQDRATEAFF.

The V and J genes are TRBV4-2 and TRBJ2-7, with 9 bases fitting TRBD2. V lost 1 base, J lost 1 base, and 11 bases stayed unmatched. CDR3 length equals 18 residues. In germline, CDR1 is LGHNA, CDR2 YNFKEQ. DNA for the CDR3: TGTGCCAGCAGCCAAGGTATTCTCGCGGGAGGGGGGTCCTACGAGCAGTACTTC. Translation: CASSQGILAGGGSYEQYF.

The chain joins TRBV11-2 to TRBJ2-7; 8 positions match TRBD2. The length of the CDR3 is 15 residues. V lost 1 base to trimming and J lost 3 bases; unmatched junction nucleotides: 5. Germline loops: CDR1 SGHAT, CDR2 FQNNGV. The CDR3 reads CASSLAAGGGYEQYF. The CDR3 DNA sequence: TGTGCCAGCAGCTTAGCCGCGGGAGGCGGCTACGAGCAGTACTTC.

The V gene is TRBV27, the J gene TRBJ2-7; D is perhaps TRBD1 (6 bases). V shed 2 bases and J shed 7 bases, with 12 bases lying between them. Looked up from germline, CDR1 is MNHEY and CDR2 is SMNVEV (reference sequence). The CDR3 length is 13 residues. CDR3 DNA: TGTGCCAGCAGTTTAGCTAGAGGGGGAGAGCAGTACTTC. Translating it yields CASSLARGGEQYF.

This chain connects TRBV2 to TRBJ1-1; D is perhaps TRBD1 (5 bases). Trimming removed 7 bases from V and 0 bases from J, with 18 bases in between. Germline CDR1 reads SNHLY; CDR2 reads FYNNEI. The CDR3 covers 16 residues. CDR3 residues: CASTLRWGVMNTEAFF. The CDR3 nucleotides are TGTGCCAGCACCTTGAGGTGGGGGGTTATGAACACTGAAGCTTTCTTT.

V and J are TRBV29-1 and TRBJ2-5; a possible D gene is TRBD1 (7 bases). Germline V lookup: CDR1 SQVTM, CDR2 ANQGSEA. The V end lost 2 bases, the J end lost 5 bases, and 15 bases lay between the germline ends. This CDR3 is built from 14 residues. CDR3 sequence (DNA): TGCAGCGTTGAAAGGGGGCCGGCGGGGGAGACCCAGTACTTC. It codes for CSVERGPAGETQYF.

V usage is TRBV27 and J usage is TRBJ2-7, with D possibly matching TRBD1 (6 bases). Germline V gene lookup returns CDR1 MNHEY and CDR2 SMNVEV (reference sequence). V shed 2 bases and J shed 5 bases, with 10 bases lying between them. CDR3 length: 13 residues. CDR3 amino acids: CASSLQGWHEQYF. The CDR3 region has the DNA TGTGCCAGCAGTTTACAGGGGTGGCACGAGCAGTACTTC.

The chain recombines TRBV7-2 with TRBJ1-1, with D hard to call. This CDR3 region has 13 residues. V lost 5 bases to trimming and J lost 1 base, with 8 bases between them. The germline V gene has CDR1 SGHTA and CDR2 FQGNSA. The CDR3 here is CASSLRSNTEAFF. The CDR3 coding sequence is TGTGCCAGCAGCCTGCGGTCGAACACTGAAGCTTTCTTT.

This clone has just a few counts. The chain is built from TRBV2 and TRBJ1-2; D uncertain. V was clipped by 8 bases and J by 6 bases, with 13 bases between them. The CDR3 totals 12 residues. Germline loops: CDR1 SNHLY, CDR2 FYNNEI. CDR3 loop: CASEGNGHGYTF. In DNA, the CDR3 is TGTGCCAGCGAGGGAAACGGCCATGGCTACACCTTC. Drawing the rest from reference TRBV2 and TRBJ1-2, the complete variable domain is EPEVTQTPSHQVTQMGQEVILRCVPISNHLYFYWYRQILGQKVEFLVSFYNNEISEKSEIFDDQFSVERPDGSNFTLKIRSTKLEDSAMYFCASEGNGHGYTFGSGTRLTVV.

The chain uses TRBV6-4 and TRBJ2-1, with TRBD2 identical over 10 bases. CDR1 and CDR2 from the germline V gene are MRHNA and SNTAGT. The CDR3 runs 15 residues. V shed 2 bases, J shed 7 bases, and the junction held 5 bases outside the gene matches. The CDR3 here is CASSDGLAGVNEQFF. The CDR3 coding sequence is TGTGCCAGCAGTGACGGTCTAGCGGGAGTAAATGAGCAGTTCTTC.

V usage is TRBV6-5 and J usage is TRBJ2-3, with 7 bases lining up with TRBD2. Germline CDR1 reads MNHEY; CDR2 reads SVGAGI. Germline trimming cut 8 bases from V and 4 bases from J; bases unmatched to any gene: 9. This CDR3 has 14 residues. CDR3 DNA sequence: TGTGCCAGCGTAGGAGCGGGAAAACCAGATACGCAGTATTTT. It translates to CASVGAGKPDTQYF.

CDR3 in amino acids: CASSQDRGSPLHF. DNA of the CDR3: TGTGCCAGCAGCCAAGATCGGGGTTCACCCCTCCACTTT. The chain employs TRBV4-2 and TRBJ1-6; D remains unclear. The V gene's germline CDR1 is LGHNA and CDR2 YNFKEQ. This CDR3 is 13 amino acids long. V dropped 0 bases and J dropped 9 bases, with 6 bases sitting between them.